A single sample is the source of the 30 T cell receptor beta chains below, sequenced in a study of human T cells and chemical hapten exposure. TCRdb re-called the RACE reads through MiXCR, storing one row per CDR3 protein. The repertoire holds tens of thousands of distinct CDR3 sequences, with about 3% as singletons. Time point here: patch test 2, 6 weeks after DPC sensitization. Sample treatment: therapeutic diphenylcyclopropenone sensitization with weekly scalp DPC. The sequenced sample was whole blood, obtained in connection with sensitization to the hapten diphenylcyclopropenone (DPC). These receptor sequences come from a man aged 35 to 55 with alopecia areata. Some clones in this sample may be carry-over from other donors' samples.

This clonotype came up many times. The rearrangement joins TRBV28 to TRBJ2-7; D gene uncertain. CDR3 length: 13 residues. Germline V CDR1 and CDR2: MDHEN, SYDVKM. V lost 5 bases and J 3 bases, leaving 11 bases between the germline ends. The CDR3, as DNA: TGTGCCAGCAGTATGGGCGGTCGCTACGAGCAGTACTTC. It encodes CASSMGGRYEQYF.

This clonotype is medium-sized within its sample. J is TRBJ2-3 and V is TRBV5-1, with D perhaps matching TRBD2 (5 bases). The CDR3 extends over 12 amino acids. The V end lost 0 bases, the J end lost 6 bases, and 5 bases lay between the germline ends. Germline V lookup: CDR1 SGHRS, CDR2 YFSETQ. The CDR3 sequence: CASSLVADTQYF. CDR3 nucleotide sequence: TGCGCCAGCAGCTTGGTAGCGGATACGCAGTATTTT.

The chain has TRBV10-3 and TRBJ1-1; D is unclear. Germline-derived CDR1 and CDR2 are ENHRY and SYGVKD. V was shortened by 5 bases and J by 3 bases, with 16 bases between the two germline ends. This CDR3 has 15 amino acids. This chain's CDR3 is CAISSTVGVYTEAFF. CDR3 DNA: TGTGCCATCAGTTCCACTGTTGGGGTGTACACTGAAGCTTTCTTT.

This clonotype was observed many times. The V gene is TRBV5-1, the J gene TRBJ2-1; TRBD2 might be the D (7 bases). The CDR3 extends over 13 amino acids. Germline CDR1 is SGHRS and CDR2 is YFSETQ. The ends were cut back, 6 bases at V and 7 bases at J, with 14 bases in the middle. CDR3 in amino acids: CASMVGGQNEQFF. The CDR3 nucleotides are TGCGCCAGCATGGTCGGGGGGCAGAATGAGCAGTTCTTC. The whole variable domain, filled in from reference TRBV5-1 and TRBJ2-1, reads KAGVTQTPRYLIKTRGQQVTLSCSPISGHRSVSWYQQTPGQGLQFLFEYFSETQRNKGNFPGRFSGRQFSNSRSEMNVSTLELGDSALYLCASMVGGQNEQFFGPGTRLTVL.

This clonotype appeared many times. The chain links TRBV6-1 to TRBJ2-3; 10 bases map to TRBD2. Germline V gene lookup returns CDR1 MNHNS and CDR2 SASEGT. J gave up 2 bases and V 5 bases, and 7 bases lay outside the gene matches. The CDR3 length is 16 residues. The CDR3 is CASSWLAGANTDTQYF. The CDR3 DNA sequence: TGTGCCAGCAGTTGGCTAGCGGGAGCCAACACAGATACGCAGTATTTT.

At least ten counts were recorded for this clonotype. The chain combines TRBV4-2 with TRBJ2-5; TRBD1 agrees at 9 bases. The germline V gene encodes CDR1 LGHNA and CDR2 YNFKEQ. The CDR3 runs 17 residues. Germline trimming cut 1 base from V and 5 bases from J; bases unmatched to any gene: 11. The CDR3 region has the DNA TGTGCCAGCAGCCAAGGCGGACAGGGGAAGAAATCGGAGACCCAGTACTTC. The encoded protein is CASSQGGQGKKSETQYF.

The sample holds many counts of this clonotype. The chain uses TRBV6-5 and TRBJ1-4; tentative D call: TRBD1 (6 bases). The CDR3 runs to 14 residues. CDR1 MNHEY and CDR2 SVGAGI come from the germline V gene. V was cut by 6 bases and J by 4 bases, with 12 bases left in between. CDR3 nucleotides: TGTGCCAGCAGCACAGGGTCTGGTAATGAAAAACTGTTTTTT. The encoded protein is CASSTGSGNEKLFF.

This clonotype appeared many times. J is TRBJ2-5 and V is TRBV27; the D gene is possibly TRBD2 (7 bases). CDR3 length: 14 amino acids. The germline gives CDR1 MNHEY, CDR2 SMNVEV (reference sequence). The V gene lost 5 bases and the J gene lost 5 bases, with 15 bases spanning the gap. The CDR3 reads CASSRPGGAETQYF. CDR3 DNA: TGTGCCAGCAGTCGTCCGGGGGGCGCGGAGACCCAGTACTTC.

The CDR3 here is CASSFPDRRPQHF. CDR3 nucleotide sequence: TGTGCCAGCAGTTTCCCTGATCGGCGGCCCCAGCATTTT. The rearrangement uses TRBV28 and TRBJ1-5; no clear D. Trimming cost V 3 bases and J 9 bases, with 12 bases left between them. This CDR3 region has 13 residues. Germline V gene data show CDR1 as MDHEN and CDR2 as SYDVKM.

This clonotype was recorded many times. V is TRBV12-3 or TRBV12-4 and J is TRBJ2-5; 7 bases match TRBD2. This CDR3 region has 13 residues. Trimming at V came to 4 bases and at J to 4 bases, leaving 3 bases not matched to a gene. CDR3: CASSWRERETQYF. The CDR3 coding sequence is TGTGCCAGCAGTTGGCGGGAGCGAGAGACCCAGTACTTC.

This clonotype was picked up many times. The chain recombines TRBV19 with TRBJ1-1, with a tentative D call TRBD1 (5 bases). The CDR3 loop spans 13 amino acids. CDR1 and CDR2 (germline): LNHDA, SQIVND (reference sequence). The V and J ends lost 0 bases and 5 bases respectively, with 7 bases between them. CDR3 DNA: TGTGCCAGTAGTATAGATCCAGGGACTGAAGCTTTCTTT. This codes for CASSIDPGTEAFF.

In regard to this clonotype: This could be a read error, since a much larger clone is one nucleotide away. This sequence joins TRBV5-4 and TRBJ2-4; no clear D. The CDR3 runs to 14 residues. Germline V gene lookup returns CDR1 SGHNT and CDR2 YYREEE (reference sequence). The CDR3 DNA is TGTGCCAGCAGCTTAGGTGTAGCCAAACACATTCAGTACTTC. Amino acids: CASSLGVAKHIQYF.

This clonotype occurred many times. The chain combines TRBV7-2 with TRBJ1-2, with D uncertain. The CDR3 has 17 amino acids. Germline CDR1 SGHTA, CDR2 FQGNSA. The ends were cut back, 1 base at V and 2 bases at J, with 17 bases in the middle. CDR3 loop: CASSLGSLITGNYGYTF. In nucleotides, the CDR3 is TGTGCCAGCAGCTTAGGTTCGCTCATAACCGGAAACTATGGCTACACCTTC.

Note on this clonotype: This may stem from a read error, because a much larger clone lies one nucleotide away. The DNA of the CDR3 is TGTGCCAGCAGTATCCACAAAAGGGACGAGCAGTACTTC. This encodes CASSIHKRDEQYF. V is TRBV6-2 or TRBV6-3 and J is TRBJ2-7; D call uncertain. Germline loops: CDR1 MNHEY, CDR2 SVGEGT. Trimming took 5 bases from V and 5 from J, leaving 13 bases between them. The CDR3 sequence is 13 residues long.

This clonotype showed up many times. The chain links TRBV25-1 to TRBJ1-3; D not certain. This CDR3 comprises 15 residues. Germline CDR1 MGHDK, CDR2 SYGVNS. V was pared by 5 bases and J by 1 base, with 12 bases between. In nucleotides, the CDR3 is TGTGCCAGCAGTCGTTATGCGCTATCTGGAAACACCATATATTTT. It yields the protein CASSRYALSGNTIYF.

This clonotype was observed at least ten times. V and J are TRBV12-5 and TRBJ2-2, with TRBD1 identical over 9 bases. Looked up from germline, CDR1 is LGHNT and CDR2 is FRNRAP. With 0 bases clipped from V and 3 bases from J, the junction kept 2 bases outside the gene matches. The CDR3 runs 16 residues. CDR3: CASGLVQGAYTGELFF. CDR3 coding DNA: TGTGCTAGTGGTTTGGTACAGGGGGCGTACACCGGGGAGCTGTTTTTT.

This clonotype was counted at least ten times. The V and J genes are TRBV16 and TRBJ1-1; D perhaps matches TRBD1 (5 bases). The CDR3 has 14 amino acids. Trimming removed 0 bases at V and 5 bases at J, with 10 bases between. CDR1 is KGHSY and CDR2 is FQNENV in the germline V gene. The CDR3 sequence: CASSQSGEGTEAFF. The CDR3 nucleotides are TGTGCCAGCAGCCAATCGGGGGAGGGGACTGAAGCTTTCTTT.

The chain recombines TRBV5-1 with TRBJ2-6; TRBD2 is a possible D gene (6 bases). Germline V CDR1 and CDR2: SGHRS, YFSETQ. V lost 2 bases, J lost 0 bases, and 12 bases lay in between. The CDR3 loop spans 17 amino acids. This chain's CDR3 is CASSFTGVSSGANVLTF. The CDR3 DNA is TGCGCCAGCAGCTTTACGGGGGTTAGCTCTGGGGCCAACGTCCTGACTTTC.

This clonotype was detected ten times or more. The CDR3 here is CSARDVRPYEQYF. The CDR3 DNA reads as TGCAGTGCTAGAGATGTTCGGCCCTACGAGCAGTACTTC. The V call is TRBV20-1, the J call TRBJ2-7, with D unresolved. Trimming took 0 bases from V and 2 from J, leaving 8 bases between them. The CDR3 length is 13 residues. Germline V lookup: CDR1 DFQATT, CDR2 SNEGSKA (reference sequence).

V gene TRBV25-1 combines with J gene TRBJ2-3, with 10 nucleotides matching TRBD2. Trimming at V came to 1 base and at J to 1 base, leaving 8 bases not matched to a gene. Germline V lookup: CDR1 MGHDK, CDR2 SYGVNS. CDR3 length equals 18 residues. In DNA, the CDR3 is TGTGCCAGCAGTGAATCATCGGTTCTAGCGGGAGGCACAGATACGCAGTATTTT. Protein product: CASSESSVLAGGTDTQYF.

This clonotype was found a few times. V and J are TRBV7-2 and TRBJ2-7; D call uncertain. Trimming left V 3 bases short and J 2 bases short, with 11 bases between. Germline assignment: CDR1 SGHTA and CDR2 FQGNSA. The CDR3 length is 14 residues. CDR3 in amino acids: CASSFTSTTYEQYF. DNA for the CDR3: TGTGCCAGCAGCTTTACGTCCACAACCTACGAGCAGTACTTC.

The chain employs TRBV20-1 and TRBJ2-2; D remains ambiguous. Trimming took off 3 bases at V and 0 bases at J, with 8 bases between the two ends. CDR1 is DFQATT and CDR2 is SNEGSKA in the germline V gene (reference sequence). The CDR3 totals 14 residues. The CDR3 DNA reads TGCAGTGCTAGTAGTGTAGCGAACACCGGGGAGCTGTTTTTT. Protein sequence: CSASSVANTGELFF.

This clonotype occurred many times. The chain recombines TRBV12-5 with TRBJ1-1; D unclear. In germline, CDR1 is LGHNT, CDR2 FRNRAP. Trimming shortened V by 1 base and J by 7 bases, and 10 bases separated the two germline ends. The CDR3 runs 13 residues. This CDR3 is CASGLGLSREAFF. In DNA form, the CDR3 reads TGTGCTAGTGGTTTGGGCCTCAGCCGTGAAGCTTTCTTT.

At least ten counts were recorded for this clonotype. This chain connects TRBV5-6 to TRBJ2-1, with D maybe TRBD2 (5 bases). CDR1 is SGHDT and CDR2 is YYEEEE in the germline V gene. This CDR3 region has 16 residues. Trimming took 4 bases from V and 0 from J, leaving 14 bases between them. CDR3 protein: CASSAAGVFSYNEQFF. The DNA for the CDR3 is TGTGCCAGCAGCGCGGCCGGGGTCTTCTCCTACAATGAGCAGTTCTTC.

This clonotype was seen repeatedly, ten times or more. The chain has TRBV7-2 and TRBJ2-1, with D unresolved. CDR1 is SGHTA and CDR2 is FQGNSA in the germline V gene. CDR3 size: 15 residues. V gave up 1 base and J gave up 0 bases, with 7 bases separating them. The CDR3, as DNA: TGTGCCAGCAGCTTAGTTGGGGACTCCTACAATGAGCAGTTCTTC. It yields the protein CASSLVGDSYNEQFF.

This clonotype has a count of ten or more. This chain links TRBV9 with TRBJ2-2; 10 bases fit TRBD1. This CDR3 has 15 residues. Germline CDR1 is SGDLS and CDR2 is YYNGEE. V was clipped by 5 bases and J by 3 bases; unmatched bases: 4. CDR3 residues: CASRGGQGYTGELFF. The CDR3 DNA follows: TGTGCCAGCAGGGGGGGACAGGGGTACACCGGGGAGCTGTTTTTT.

This rearrangement joins TRBV14 to TRBJ2-2, with TRBD1 identical over 8 bases. V lost 3 bases and J lost 5; bases outside the gene matches: 5. CDR1 is SGHDN, CDR2 FVKESK, per germline. This CDR3 spans 15 amino acids. Here the CDR3 reads CASSHTGGRTGELFF. In nucleotides, the CDR3 is TGTGCCAGCAGCCACACAGGGGGAAGGACCGGGGAGCTGTTTTTT.

This clonotype was observed at least ten times. The genes are TRBV7-2 and TRBJ2-1; D unresolved. Trimming removed 5 bases at V and 0 bases at J, with 11 bases between. Germline assignment: CDR1 SGHTA and CDR2 FQGNSA. The length of the CDR3 is 15 residues. The CDR3 DNA is TGTGCCAGCAGCGGTACACAGTTCTCCTACAATGAGCAGTTCTTC. Protein product: CASSGTQFSYNEQFF.

Only one count was recorded for this clonotype. A much larger clone differs from this one at a single base, so this may be a read error. The V call is TRBV7-9, the J call TRBJ2-5, with unresolved D. CDR1 is SEHNR and CDR2 is FQNEAQ in the germline V gene (reference sequence). CDR3 length equals 13 residues. Here the CDR3 reads CDSRFGPQETQYF. The CDR3 DNA is TGTGACAGCAGGTTTGGACCCCAAGAGACCCAGTACTTC.

CDR3 sequence (DNA): TGTGCCAGCAGCTTGGTAGGGGGCGGTTACAATGAGCAGTTCTTC. Its translation is CASSLVGGGYNEQFF. V gene TRBV5-4 combines with J gene TRBJ2-1, with 7 bases that match TRBD1. V lost 0 bases to trimming and J lost 4 bases; unmatched junction nucleotides: 4. The CDR3 has 15 residues. Germline V gene lookup returns CDR1 SGHNT and CDR2 YYREEE (reference sequence). Complete variable domain (other parts from reference TRBV5-4 and TRBJ2-1): ETGVTQSPTHLIKTRGQQVTLRCSSQSGHNTVSWYQQALGQGPQFIFQYYREEENGRGNFPPRFSGLQFPNYSSELNVNALELDDSALYLCASSLVGGGYNEQFFGPGTRLTVL.